The next 3 T cell receptor beta chains were all read from a single sample in a study of blood T cell repertoires in COVID-19. Generated by immunoSEQ multiplex PCR, the TCRdb table keeps only in-frame clones and is missing some. This table holds about 240,000 clones, 75% to 85% found once. The sample taken for sequencing was peripheral blood. Every receptor here comes from a human donor in a cohort sampled during active COVID-19.

Points on this clone: Other DNA sequences in the sample encode the same CDR3. The chain recombines TRBV5-1 with TRBJ2-1; D remains ambiguous. The length of the CDR3 is 11 residues. V was cut by 3 bases and J by 4 bases, with 2 bases left in between. Germline lookup yields CDR1 SGHRS and CDR2 YFSETQ. For the CDR3, the DNA is TGCGCCAGCAGCTCTTACAATGAGCAGTTCTTC. Translation: CASSSYNEQFF.

The CDR3 nucleotides read TGTGCCTGGAGTCTTTCGGCGGGGGGATACACCGGGGAGCTGTTTTTT. Protein sequence: CAWSLSAGGYTGELFF. The chain carries TRBV30 and TRBJ2-2, with 8 positions matching TRBD2. The junction had 8 bases not matched to a gene; V was cut back by 2 bases and J by 3 bases. From germline, CDR1 is GTSNPN and CDR2 SVGIG (reference sequence). This CDR3 contains 16 residues.

This clone was recorded only once. The genes are TRBV2 and TRBJ2-7; 8 bases line up with TRBD2. CDR1 is SNHLY, CDR2 FYNNEI, per germline. There are 13 residues in the CDR3. V lost 8 bases and J lost 3; bases outside the gene matches: 6. DNA for the CDR3: TGTGCCAGCCTCCGGGAGGGGGGCTACGAGCAGTACTTC. Amino acids: CASLREGGYEQYF.